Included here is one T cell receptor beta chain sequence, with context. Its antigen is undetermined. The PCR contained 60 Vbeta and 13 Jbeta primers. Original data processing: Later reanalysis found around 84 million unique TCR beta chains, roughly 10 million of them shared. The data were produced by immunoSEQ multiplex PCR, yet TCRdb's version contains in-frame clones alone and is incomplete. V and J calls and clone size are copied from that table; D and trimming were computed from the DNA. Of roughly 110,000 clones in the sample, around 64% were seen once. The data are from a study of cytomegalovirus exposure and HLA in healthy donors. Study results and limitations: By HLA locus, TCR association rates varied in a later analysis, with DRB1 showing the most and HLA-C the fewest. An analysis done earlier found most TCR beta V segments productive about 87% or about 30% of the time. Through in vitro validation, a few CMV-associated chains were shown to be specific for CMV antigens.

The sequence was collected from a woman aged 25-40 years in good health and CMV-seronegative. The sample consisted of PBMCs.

The CDR3 is CASSRLGGRAEETQYF. DNA for the CDR3: TGTGCCAGCAGCCGTCTAGGCGGGAGGGCCGAGGAGACCCAGTACTTC. The chain couples TRBV7-3 to TRBJ2-5; 9 bases are a match to TRBD2. Germline V lookup: CDR1 SGHTA, CDR2 FQGTGA. The CDR3 contains 16 residues. V trimming: 5 bases; J trimming: 5 bases; junction bases outside the gene matches: 12.